The 14 T cell receptor beta chains in this list originate from one sample, sequenced in a study of patients and donors after allogeneic stem cell transplantation. TCRdb re-called the RT-PCR reads through MiXCR, storing one row per CDR3 protein. The sample includes 920,000 or so distinct CDR3 sequences, about a sixth of them seen just once. Sequencing input: blood, either unsorted or a sorted T cell fraction (not recorded which). These receptors originate from a human donor who was either an allogeneic HSCT recipient or a stem cell or donor lymphocyte infusion donor (not recorded which). It is not recorded whose cells these are; they may come from a transplant donor.

The chain has TRBV5-1 and TRBJ2-7; D perhaps matches TRBD2 (7 bases). This CDR3 comprises 15 residues. V lost 1 base and J lost 7, with 18 bases in between. Germline CDR1 and CDR2: SGHRS and YFSETQ. The CDR3 protein is CASSLRGREWREQYF. CDR3 in DNA: TGCGCCAGCAGCTTGAGGGGGAGGGAATGGAGAGAGCAGTACTTC.

This clonotype was observed a few times. The gene calls are TRBV9 and TRBJ2-3; 12 nucleotides line up with TRBD2. CDR1 is SGDLS and CDR2 is YYNGEE in the germline V gene. The CDR3 is 17 amino acids. V shed 0 bases, J shed 4 bases, and the junction held 6 bases outside the gene matches. DNA of the CDR3: TGTGCCAGCAGCGTAGATCCTAGCGGGGGGGCATCAGATACGCAGTATTTT. Amino acids: CASSVDPSGGASDTQYF.

In its sample, this clonotype was seen many times. This sequence joins TRBV12-3 or TRBV12-4 and TRBJ2-4, with D unclear. This CDR3 has 16 residues. V was pared by 3 bases and J by 0 bases, with 12 bases between. In DNA, the CDR3 is TGTGCCAGCAGTTTCCCCACAAGCTTAGCCAAAAACATTCAGTACTTC. This translates into CASSFPTSLAKNIQYF.

This clonotype showed up just a few times. The J gene is TRBJ1-2, the V gene TRBV6-1, with no clear D. Germline V gives CDR1 MNHNS, CDR2 SASEGT. The CDR3 length is 15 residues. V was pared by 1 base and J by 0 bases, with 9 bases between. The CDR3 reads CASSEGRNPNYGYTF. The CDR3 nucleotides are TGTGCCAGCAGTGAAGGACGAAACCCTAACTATGGCTACACCTTC.

In this sample, this clonotype turned up many times. The rearrangement links TRBV12-3 or TRBV12-4 to TRBJ2-2; TRBD2 aligns across 8 bases. With V trimmed by 6 bases and J by 5 bases, 5 bases remained unmatched. This CDR3 has 14 residues. This CDR3 reads CASSGLAATGELFF. CDR3 sequence (DNA): TGTGCCAGCAGCGGACTAGCCGCTACCGGGGAGCTGTTTTTT.

As DNA, the CDR3 is TGTGCCAGCAGCTCCGGGTCGATGGGCTACACCTTC. Its protein product is CASSSGSMGYTF. V usage is TRBV11-3 and J usage is TRBJ1-2; unclear D gene. The germline CDR1 and CDR2 sequences are SGHNT and YENEEA. V lost 4 bases to trimming and J lost 8 bases, with 11 bases between them. This CDR3 region has 12 residues.

This clonotype was seen only a few times. The rearrangement links TRBV6-1 to TRBJ1-2; D gene uncertain. The germline V gene has CDR1 MNHNS and CDR2 SASEGT. The CDR3 has 14 residues. V gave up 6 bases and J gave up 8 bases, with 19 bases separating them. CDR3 sequence (DNA): TGTGCCAGCAGCATTGGCGGCGTTCGCGCCGGCTACACCTTC. Translated: CASSIGGVRAGYTF.

A few counts support this clonotype. This chain's CDR3 is CASSPTGFTVTGELFF. The CDR3 nucleotides are TGTGCCAGCAGCCCCACGGGGTTCACGGTCACCGGGGAGCTGTTTTTT. The rearrangement joins TRBV6-1 to TRBJ2-2, with D possibly being TRBD2 (5 bases). With 6 bases removed from V and 4 bases from J, the gap between germline ends came to 18 bases. The CDR3 has 16 amino acids. In germline, CDR1 is MNHNS, CDR2 SASEGT.

This clonotype was seen a handful of times. The V gene is TRBV20-1, the J gene TRBJ2-2, with D maybe TRBD2 (5 bases). The germline V gene has CDR1 DFQATT and CDR2 SNEGSKA (reference sequence). Between the trimmed V and J ends, which lost 4 bases and 3 bases, there was a span of 18 bases. This CDR3 region has 16 residues. This CDR3 reads CSAKRERFEDTGELFF. CDR3 nucleotide sequence: TGCAGTGCTAAACGGGAAAGGTTTGAAGACACCGGGGAGCTGTTTTTT.

This clonotype was found many times. V and J are TRBV5-6 and TRBJ1-1, with TRBD1 identical over 8 bases. The CDR3 runs to 11 residues. The junction had 0 bases not matched to a gene; V was cut back by 7 bases and J by 4 bases. CDR1 and CDR2 (germline): SGHDT, YYEEEE. The CDR3 region is CASGQGTEAFF. In DNA, the CDR3 is TGTGCCAGCGGACAGGGCACTGAAGCTTTCTTT. Full variable domain (remainder filled in from reference TRBV5-6 and TRBJ1-1): DAGVTQSPTHLIKTRGQQVTLRCSPKSGHDTVSWYQQALGQGPQFIFQYYEEEERQRGNFPDRFSGHQFPNYSSELNVNALLLGDSALYLCASGQGTEAFFGQGTRLTVV.

This clonotype showed up just a few times. The chain combines TRBV18 with TRBJ2-7; no clear D. The CDR3 extends over 14 amino acids. CDR1 and CDR2 (germline): KGHSH, LQKENI. The V gene lost 3 bases and the J gene lost 3 bases, with 12 bases spanning the gap. CDR3 in DNA: TGTGCCAGCTCACCCCTGGCAGGTATCTACGAGCAGTACTTC. It translates to CASSPLAGIYEQYF.

This clonotype has only a few counts. This chain's CDR3 is CASSRDFQQQISYEQYF. In DNA, the CDR3 is TGCGCCAGCAGCCGGGACTTTCAGCAACAAATCTCCTACGAGCAGTACTTC. The gene calls are TRBV5-1 and TRBJ2-7; D possibly corresponds to TRBD2 (6 bases). The CDR3 sequence is 17 residues long. Trimming removed 4 bases at V and 0 bases at J, with 20 bases between. From germline, CDR1 is SGHRS and CDR2 YFSETQ.

In this sample, this clonotype turned up many times. This chain joins TRBV5-1 and TRBJ1-6; D not certain. Trimming cost V 0 bases and J 7 bases, with 8 bases left between them. CDR3 size: 14 residues. From germline, CDR1 is SGHRS and CDR2 YFSETQ. CDR3 region: CASSLGPFNSPLHF. The CDR3 nucleotides read TGCGCCAGCAGCTTGGGACCCTTCAATTCACCCCTCCACTTT.

This clonotype appeared a few times. This chain links TRBV2 with TRBJ1-1, with D possibly being TRBD1 (5 bases). Trimming took off 7 bases at V and 5 bases at J, with 17 bases between the two ends. The CDR3 is made up of 14 amino acids. The germline V gene has CDR1 SNHLY and CDR2 FYNNEI. The CDR3: CASIMRGGGTEAFF. The CDR3 DNA sequence: TGTGCCAGCATTATGAGGGGAGGTGGGACTGAAGCTTTCTTT.